This TCR beta chain was sequenced in a study of T cells in localized non-small cell lung cancer (dated by TCRdb to about 2020). With regard to the full study: T cell repertoires of more than 200 early-stage NSCLC patients were analyzed, with tumors being compared against uninvolved tumor-adjacent lungs. All 230 or so NSCLC patients in the cohort were treatment-naive and had localized lung tumors that were resected. The mean age of the NSCLC patients was around 67 years, with 120 to 150 men and 85 to 110 women.

As for this clone: Its antigen is not yet known. Base-call qualities are not available, and no considerably larger clone is one nucleotide away.

TCR beta CDR3 regions were sequenced from DNA using the immunoSEQ Assay. In the paper's pipeline: T cell density was computed as TCR beta template counts normalized to usable DNA estimated by amplifying housekeeping genes. The preseqR package was used to estimate richness by extrapolating to 400,000 templates for PBMC samples and to 120,000 templates for tissue samples. Clonality was taken to be one minus Pielou's evenness. Tissue-enriched TCRs were identified through differential abundance testing performed on productive amino-acid clonotypes, with a minimum total count of 5 and an alpha of 0.1. The Jaccard Index and the Morisita Overlap Index were used to quantify repertoire overlap between compartments. GLIPH grouped TCR beta CDR3s together with public tetramer-defined viral CDR3s, and a viral motif had to include at least three viral sequences and show V-gene enrichment. What TCRdb holds here is the immuneACCESS table cut down to in-frame rearrangements. Part of the clones is not present; checked against another copy, under half of the missing clones reflect an unresolved V gene, and the others are unexplained. From that table come the V and J calls and clone size; the DNA was used to work out D and trimming. Here the sample has tens of thousands of clones; roughly 88% occur a single time. The ten top clones hold more than 15% of the sample.

The junction shows trimming of 7 bases on V and 4 bases on J, and the gene matches do not reach 9 bases of it. Spanning cysteine to phenylalanine, the CDR3 consists of 13 amino acids. CDR3 DNA is the only sequence kept; it has 39 bases, read in frame from the first base. The germline V gene (reference sequence) provides CDR1 GTSNPN and CDR2 SVGIG. At diagnosis, tumor, uninvolved tumor-adjacent lung and peripheral blood were collected and then preserved as a mix of FFPE and fresh-frozen material. For TCR repertoire profiling, blood samples were analyzed in the form of peripheral blood mononuclear cells. Beyond this particular receptor, the publication reports: Uninvolved tumor-adjacent lung showed the highest T cell clonality, higher than tumor, which suggests more focused antigenic responses in the uninvolved tumor-adjacent lung. Of the top 100 tumor clones, a median of around 57 were detected in paired uninvolved adjacent lung; under 35 were also among that lung's top 100. Higher blood T cell density associated with longer overall survival, while higher adjacent-lung clonality associated with shorter survival. Multi-region tumor sequencing was not performed, so intratumor heterogeneity could not be excluded. Because of the exploratory design, TCR variables were selected using unadjusted p-values without false-discovery rate correction.

Source: peripheral blood, taken before any cancer treatment. The origin of this receptor is a male donor aged 60 or older with stage III squamous cell lung carcinoma. The chain is made from TRBV30 and TRBJ2-7; 8 bases in the middle match TRBD2. The CDR3 reads as follows: CAFTGTSKYEQYF. The DNA sequence is TGTGCCTTTACCGGGACTAGTAAGTACGAGCAGTACTTC.